This T cell receptor beta chain was sequenced in a study of a mutant IDH1 vaccine in newly diagnosed glioma. V lost 0 bases, J lost 10 bases, and 4 bases lay in between. There are 11 residues in the CDR3. From germline, CDR1 is SEHNR and CDR2 FQNEAQ (reference sequence). Data came from immunoSEQ multiplex PCR; TCRdb stores just in-frame clones and leaves some out. The data show about 20,000 clones, roughly four fifths seen once. Stated time point: week 23, last vaccination. The investigators gave 300 ug of mutant IDH1 20-mer peptide in each vaccine dose, together with topical imiquimod. With regard to this clone: Its antigen remains unknown.

Points from the study as a whole: Over 85% of patients showed vaccine-induced immune responses across multiple MHC alleles.

The source was PBMCs, collected from a glioma patient whose treatment included an IDH1 peptide vaccine. This sequence joins TRBV7-9 and TRBJ2-1; D is unresolved. This receptor was identified in a man between 25 and 39 years old with glioma. CDR3 region: CASSLAWEQFF. The CDR3 DNA follows: TGTGCCAGCAGCTTAGCGTGGGAGCAGTTCTTC.